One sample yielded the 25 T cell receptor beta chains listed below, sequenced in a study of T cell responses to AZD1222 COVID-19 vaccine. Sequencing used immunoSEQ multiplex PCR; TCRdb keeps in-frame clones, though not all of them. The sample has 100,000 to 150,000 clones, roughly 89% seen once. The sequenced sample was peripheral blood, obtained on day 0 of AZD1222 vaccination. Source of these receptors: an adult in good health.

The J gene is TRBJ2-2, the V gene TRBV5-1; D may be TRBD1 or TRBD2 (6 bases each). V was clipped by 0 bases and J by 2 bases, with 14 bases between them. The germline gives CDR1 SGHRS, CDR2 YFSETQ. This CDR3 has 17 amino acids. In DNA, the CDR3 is TGCGCCAGCAGCTTGGACGGGGGCAGGGGAAACACCGGGGAGCTGTTTTTT. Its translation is CASSLDGGRGNTGELFF.

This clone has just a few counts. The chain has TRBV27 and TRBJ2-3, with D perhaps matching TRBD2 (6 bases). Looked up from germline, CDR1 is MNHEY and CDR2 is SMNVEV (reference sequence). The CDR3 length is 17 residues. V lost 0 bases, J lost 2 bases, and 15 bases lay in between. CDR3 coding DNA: TGTGCCAGCAGTTTATCTCCTTCTAGCGACGACACAGATACGCAGTATTTT. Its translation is CASSLSPSSDDTDTQYF.

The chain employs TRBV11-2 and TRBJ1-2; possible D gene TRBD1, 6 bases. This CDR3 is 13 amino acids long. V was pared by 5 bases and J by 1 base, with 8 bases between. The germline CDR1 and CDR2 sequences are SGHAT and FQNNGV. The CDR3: CASSTDSNYGYTF. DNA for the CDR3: TGTGCCAGCAGCACGGACAGTAACTATGGCTACACCTTC.

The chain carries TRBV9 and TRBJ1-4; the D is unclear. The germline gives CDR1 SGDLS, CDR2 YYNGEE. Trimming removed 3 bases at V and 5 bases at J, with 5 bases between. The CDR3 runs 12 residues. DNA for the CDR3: TGTGCCAGCAGCGCCCAGAATGAAAAACTGTTTTTT. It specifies CASSAQNEKLFF.

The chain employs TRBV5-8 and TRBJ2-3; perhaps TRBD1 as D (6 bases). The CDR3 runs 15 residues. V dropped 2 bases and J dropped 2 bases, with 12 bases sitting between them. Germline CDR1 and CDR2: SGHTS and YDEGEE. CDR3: CASSFTWTDTDTQYF. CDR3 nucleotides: TGTGCCAGCAGCTTCACTTGGACAGACACAGATACGCAGTATTTT.

The CDR3 loop is CASSRPPYGYTF. For the CDR3, the DNA is TGTGCCAGCAGCCGACCTCCTTATGGCTACACCTTC. The J gene is TRBJ1-2, the V gene TRBV7-2; D remains unclear. This CDR3 is 12 amino acids long. V lost 5 bases and J 5 bases, leaving 9 bases between the germline ends. Per germline, CDR1 SGHTA and CDR2 FQGNSA.

The CDR3 protein is CASSLYSGSENQPQHF. The CDR3 region has the DNA TGTGCCAGCAGCTTGTATTCGGGTTCGGAAAATCAGCCCCAGCATTTT. The gene calls are TRBV5-6 and TRBJ1-5; D gene unclear. Germline CDR1 reads SGHDT; CDR2 reads YYEEEE. V lost 1 base, J lost 4 bases, and 15 bases lay in between. This CDR3 contains 16 residues.

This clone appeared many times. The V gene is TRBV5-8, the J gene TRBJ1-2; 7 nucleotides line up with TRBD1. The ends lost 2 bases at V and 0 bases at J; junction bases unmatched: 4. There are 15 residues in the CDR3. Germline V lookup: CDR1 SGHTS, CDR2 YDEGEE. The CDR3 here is CASSLQGWANYGYTF. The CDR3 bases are TGTGCCAGCAGCTTACAGGGGTGGGCTAACTATGGCTACACCTTC.

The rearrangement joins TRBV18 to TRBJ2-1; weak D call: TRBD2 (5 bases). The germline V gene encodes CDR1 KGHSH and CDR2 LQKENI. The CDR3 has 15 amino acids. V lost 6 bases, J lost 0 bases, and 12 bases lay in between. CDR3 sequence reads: CASSPVGVSYNEQFF. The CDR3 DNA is TGTGCCAGCTCCCCAGTGGGAGTCTCCTACAATGAGCAGTTCTTC. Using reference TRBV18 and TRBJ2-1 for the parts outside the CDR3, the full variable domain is NAGVMQNPRHLVRRRGQEARLRCSPMKGHSHVYWYRQLPEEGLKFMVYLQKENIIDESGMPKERFSAEFPKEGPSILRIQQVVRGDSAAYFCASSPVGVSYNEQFFGPGTRLTVL.

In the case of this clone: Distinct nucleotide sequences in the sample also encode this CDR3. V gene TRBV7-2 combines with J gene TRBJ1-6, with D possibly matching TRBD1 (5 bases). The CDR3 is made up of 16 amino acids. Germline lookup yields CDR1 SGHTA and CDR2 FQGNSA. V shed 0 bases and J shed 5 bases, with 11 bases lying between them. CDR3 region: CASSLAGTENNSPLHF. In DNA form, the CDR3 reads TGTGCCAGCAGCTTAGCCGGGACCGAGAATAATTCACCCCTCCACTTT.

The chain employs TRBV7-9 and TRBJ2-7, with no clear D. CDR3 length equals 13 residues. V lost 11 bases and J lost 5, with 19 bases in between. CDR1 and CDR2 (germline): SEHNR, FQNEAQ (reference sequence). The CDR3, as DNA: TGTGCCGGGTCGGGCAGCGTTAGGGACGAGCAGTACTTC. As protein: CAGSGSVRDEQYF.

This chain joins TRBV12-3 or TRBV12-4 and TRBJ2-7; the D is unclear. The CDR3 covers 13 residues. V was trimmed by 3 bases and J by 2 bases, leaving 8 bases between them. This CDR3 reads CASSFGVTYEQYF. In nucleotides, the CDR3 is TGTGCCAGCAGTTTTGGGGTCACCTACGAGCAGTACTTC.

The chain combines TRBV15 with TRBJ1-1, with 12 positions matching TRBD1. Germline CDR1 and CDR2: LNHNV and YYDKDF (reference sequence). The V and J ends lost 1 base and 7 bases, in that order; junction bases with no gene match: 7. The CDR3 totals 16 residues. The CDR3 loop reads CATSRGDGTGGGEAFF. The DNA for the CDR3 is TGTGCCACCAGCAGAGGGGATGGGACAGGGGGCGGTGAAGCTTTCTTT.

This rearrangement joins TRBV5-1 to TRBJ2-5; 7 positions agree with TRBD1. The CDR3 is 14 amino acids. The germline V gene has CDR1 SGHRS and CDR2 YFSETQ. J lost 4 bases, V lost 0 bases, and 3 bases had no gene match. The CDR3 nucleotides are TGCGCCAGCAGCTTGGCAACAGGGGCAGAGACCCAGTACTTC. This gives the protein CASSLATGAETQYF.

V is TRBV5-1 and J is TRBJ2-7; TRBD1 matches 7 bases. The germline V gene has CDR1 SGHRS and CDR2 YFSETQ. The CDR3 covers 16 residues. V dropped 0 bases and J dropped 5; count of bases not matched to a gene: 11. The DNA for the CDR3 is TGCGCCAGCAGCTTGGCTGGTTGGACAGGTTTCAACGAGCAGTACTTC. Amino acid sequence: CASSLAGWTGFNEQYF.

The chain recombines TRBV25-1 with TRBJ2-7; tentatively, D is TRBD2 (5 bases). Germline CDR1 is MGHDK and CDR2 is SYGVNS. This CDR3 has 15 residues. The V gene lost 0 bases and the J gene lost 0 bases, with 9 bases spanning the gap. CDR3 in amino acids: CASSEYLDFSYEQYF. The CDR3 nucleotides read TGTGCCAGCAGTGAATACTTGGACTTCTCCTACGAGCAGTACTTC.

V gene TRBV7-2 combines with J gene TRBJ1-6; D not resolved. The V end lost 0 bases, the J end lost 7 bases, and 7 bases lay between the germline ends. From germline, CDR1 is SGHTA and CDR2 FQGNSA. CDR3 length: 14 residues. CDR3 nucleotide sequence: TGTGCCAGCAGCTTAGCGCAGAGGAATTCACCCCTCCACTTT. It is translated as CASSLAQRNSPLHF. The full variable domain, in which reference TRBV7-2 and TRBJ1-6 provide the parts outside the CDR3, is GAGVSQSPSNKVTEKGKDVELRCDPISGHTALYWYRQSLGQGLEFLIYFQGNSAPDKSGLPSDRFSAERTGGSVSTLTIQRTQQEDSAVYLCASSLAQRNSPLHFGNGTRLTVT.

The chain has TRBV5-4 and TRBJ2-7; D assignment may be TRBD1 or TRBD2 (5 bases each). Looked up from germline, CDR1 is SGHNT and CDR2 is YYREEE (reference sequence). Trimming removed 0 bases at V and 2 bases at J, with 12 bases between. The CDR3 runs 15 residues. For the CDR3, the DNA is TGTGCCAGCAGCTTGGGGGGGAATTCCGCCTACGAGCAGTACTTC. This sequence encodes CASSLGGNSAYEQYF.

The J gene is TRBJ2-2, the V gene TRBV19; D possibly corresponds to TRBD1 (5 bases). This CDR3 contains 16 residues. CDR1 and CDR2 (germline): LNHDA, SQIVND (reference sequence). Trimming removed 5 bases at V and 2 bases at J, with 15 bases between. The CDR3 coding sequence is TGTGCCAGTAGTCCCCGTACAGGCTTAAACACCGGGGAGCTGTTTTTT. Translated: CASSPRTGLNTGELFF.

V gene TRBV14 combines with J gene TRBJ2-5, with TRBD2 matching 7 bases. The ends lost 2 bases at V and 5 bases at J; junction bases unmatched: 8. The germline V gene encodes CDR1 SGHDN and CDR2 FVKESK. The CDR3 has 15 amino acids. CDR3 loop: CASSQLAEGWETQYF. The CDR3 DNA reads TGTGCCAGCAGCCAACTAGCGGAGGGATGGGAGACCCAGTACTTC.

The CDR3 here is CAISEGTGNQPQHF. CDR3 sequence (DNA): TGTGCCATCAGTGAGGGGACAGGGAATCAGCCCCAGCATTTT. The chain combines TRBV10-3 with TRBJ1-5; 9 bases map to TRBD1. CDR1 is ENHRY and CDR2 is SYGVKD in the germline V gene. The CDR3 consists of 14 residues. J was trimmed by 4 bases and V by 2 bases; bases with no gene match: 0.

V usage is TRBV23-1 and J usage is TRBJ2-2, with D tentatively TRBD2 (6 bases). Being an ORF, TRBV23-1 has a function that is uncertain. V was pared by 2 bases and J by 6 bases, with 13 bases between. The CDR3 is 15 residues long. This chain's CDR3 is CASSQVAGGSGELFF. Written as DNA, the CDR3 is TGCGCCAGCAGTCAAGTGGCAGGAGGGTCCGGGGAGCTGTTTTTT.

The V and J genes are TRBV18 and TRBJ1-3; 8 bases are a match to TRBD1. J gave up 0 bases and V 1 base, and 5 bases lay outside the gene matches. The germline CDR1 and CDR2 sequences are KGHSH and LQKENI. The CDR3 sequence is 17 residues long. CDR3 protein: CASSPRQGATSGNTIYF. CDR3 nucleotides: TGTGCCAGCTCACCACGTCAGGGGGCCACCTCTGGAAACACCATATATTTT.

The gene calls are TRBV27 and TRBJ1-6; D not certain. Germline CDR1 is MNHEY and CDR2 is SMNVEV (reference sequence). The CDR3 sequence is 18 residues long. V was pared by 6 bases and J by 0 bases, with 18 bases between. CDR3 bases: TGTGCCAGCAGCTTGGACTCCCGGGCCGGCTCCTATAATTCACCCCTCCACTTT. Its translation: CASSLDSRAGSYNSPLHF.

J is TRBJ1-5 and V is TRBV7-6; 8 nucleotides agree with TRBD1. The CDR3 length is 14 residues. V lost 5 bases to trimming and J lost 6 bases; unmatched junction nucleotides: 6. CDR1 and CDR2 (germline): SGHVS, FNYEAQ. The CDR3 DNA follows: TGTGCCAGCAGCCGGGGACAGGCGGGTCAGCCCCAGCATTTT. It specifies CASSRGQAGQPQHF.